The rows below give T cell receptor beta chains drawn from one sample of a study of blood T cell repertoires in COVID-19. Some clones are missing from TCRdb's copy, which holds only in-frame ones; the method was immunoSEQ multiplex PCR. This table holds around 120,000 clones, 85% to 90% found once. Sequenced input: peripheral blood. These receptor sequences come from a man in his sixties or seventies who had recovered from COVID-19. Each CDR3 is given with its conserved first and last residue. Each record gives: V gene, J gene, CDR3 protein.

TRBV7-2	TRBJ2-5	CASSRPQGARRGQETQYF
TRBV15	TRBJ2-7	CATSRVLGTGLYEQYF
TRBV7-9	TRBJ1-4	CAISRGTGGANEKLFF
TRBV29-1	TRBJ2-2	CSVRPDIGTGELFF
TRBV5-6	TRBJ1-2	CASSRDISYGYTF
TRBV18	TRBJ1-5	CASSQLTGSNQPQHF
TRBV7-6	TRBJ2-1	CASSFGLATRSYNEQFF
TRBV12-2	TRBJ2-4	CASRLRVVSGSKNIQYF
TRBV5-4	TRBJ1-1	CASSLLGRGNTEAFF
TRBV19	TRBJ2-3	CASSTTIPGQGTTDTQYF
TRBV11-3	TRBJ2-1	CASSLGLGRGEQFF
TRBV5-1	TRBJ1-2	CASSLLDSVYGYTF
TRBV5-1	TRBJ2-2	CASSGRAGDTGELFF
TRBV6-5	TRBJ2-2	CASSLWTGITGELFF
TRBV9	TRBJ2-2	CASSVEAGRTGELFF
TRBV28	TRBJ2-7	CASSLSGSSYEQYF
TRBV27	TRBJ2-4	CASSRVGSTSKNIQYF
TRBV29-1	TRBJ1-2	CSGLDRHYGYTF
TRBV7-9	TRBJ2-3	CASSPGGPSGPSNTQYF
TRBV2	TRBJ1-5	CASSLGGYSNQPQHF
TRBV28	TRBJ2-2	CASSRISGGGTGELFF
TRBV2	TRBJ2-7	CASMWDLNYEQYF
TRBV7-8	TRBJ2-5	CASSRDRVRETQYF
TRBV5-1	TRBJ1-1	CASSRTVNTEAFF
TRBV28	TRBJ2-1	CASSNPWTSGGSANEQFF
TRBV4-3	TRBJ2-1	CASSLGGYEQFF
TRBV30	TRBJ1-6	CAWTRGWDSPLHF
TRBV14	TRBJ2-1	CASSQGLAIYNEQFF
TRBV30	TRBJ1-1	CAWPRGGGTEAFFGGGGTEAFF
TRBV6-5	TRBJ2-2	CASSYWGDTGELFF
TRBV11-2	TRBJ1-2	CASSTRGEGYTF
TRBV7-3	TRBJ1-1	CASSLTYINTEAFF
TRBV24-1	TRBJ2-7	CATSRASGGRQYF
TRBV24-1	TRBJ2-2	CATSDPPRTGRGELFF
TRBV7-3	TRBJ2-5	CASSLLGRGGTQYF
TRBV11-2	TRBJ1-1	CASSSARGNTEAFF
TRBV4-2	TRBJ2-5	CASSQVYRGEQETQYF
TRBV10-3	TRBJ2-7	CAINLAGGPEQYF
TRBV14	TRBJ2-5	CASSHRTGPLQETQYF
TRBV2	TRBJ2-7	CASFGTGEFEQYF
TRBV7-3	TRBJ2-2	CASSFDMNTGELFF
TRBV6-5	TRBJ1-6	CASSYSGRNSPLHF
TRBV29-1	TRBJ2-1	CSVDVGLAERNEQFF